These T cell receptor beta chains were read from a single sample in a study of blood T cell repertoires in COVID-19. Measured with immunoSEQ multiplex PCR; TCRdb has only the in-frame clones, and not every one. The sample comprises over 40,000 clones, under 85% of which are singletons, and approximately 15% rests with the top ten. Specimen: peripheral blood. The receptors stem from a man between 40 and 49 years old with acute or convalescent COVID-19. CDR3s include the opening cysteine and the closing phenylalanine or tryptophan. Each record gives: J gene, D gene, clone size, V gene, CDR3 protein, CDR3 DNA. The D gene is left open where the match is weak. Expanded clones get a size class; other rows say once, few or many, or leave the size out.

>TRBJ1-4|.|.|TRBV27
CASSFQGTNEKLFF
TGTGCCAGCAGTTTCCAGGGAACTAATGAAAAACTGTTTTTT
>TRBJ2-1|TRBD2|.|TRBV27
CASSLFSGRAAGGYNEQFF
TGTGCCAGCAGTTTATTCTCAGGACGGGCGGCGGGGGGGTACAATGAGCAGTTCTTC
>TRBJ2-5|.|.|TRBV5-5
CASSLMGPAGETQYF
TGTGCCAGCAGCTTGATGGGACCCGCGGGGGAGACCCAGTACTTC
>TRBJ2-3|TRBD2|.|TRBV3-1/TRBV3-2
CASTNGGRPTDTQYF
TGTGCCAGCACCAACGGCGGGAGACCGACAGATACGCAGTATTTT
>TRBJ2-5|TRBD2|.|TRBV24-1
CATSDWTSGRGETQYF
TGTGCCACCAGTGATTGGACTAGCGGGAGAGGAGAGACCCAGTACTTC
>TRBJ1-2|.|.|TRBV6-5
CASSPGGGGYTF
TGTGCCAGCAGTCCCGGGGGGGGTGGCTACACCTTC
>TRBJ1-2|.|few|TRBV7-8
CASSLYHDSYGYTF
TGTGCCAGCAGCTTATATCACGACTCCTATGGCTACACCTTC
>TRBJ1-1|.|.|TRBV7-9
CASSLGGRAEAFF
TGTGCCAGCAGCTTAGGCGGGAGGGCTGAAGCTTTCTTT
>TRBJ2-2|.|.|TRBV6-2/TRBV6-3
CASSSAGSGTGELFF
TGTGCCAGCAGTTCCGCGGGGTCGGGCACCGGGGAGCTGTTTTTT
>TRBJ2-7|.|few|TRBV18
CASSPGQSSYEQYF
TGTGCCAGCTCACCGGGACAAAGCTCCTACGAGCAGTACTTC
>TRBJ2-3|.|few|TRBV2
CASSEAQVSDTQYF
TGTGCCAGCAGTGAAGCACAGGTCTCCGATACGCAGTATTTT
>TRBJ2-2|TRBD1|.|TRBV24-1
CATSPGQERGELFF
TGTGCCACCAGTCCTGGACAGGAACGCGGGGAGCTGTTTTTT
>TRBJ1-5|.|.|TRBV5-7
CASSFQGINRACNQPQHF
TGTGCCAGCAGCTTTCAAGGGATTAACAGGGCTTGCAATCAGCCCCAGCATTTT